The 13 T cell receptor beta chains reported below all come from one sample, sequenced in a study of T cells in Graves' hyperthyroidism and ophthalmopathy. Amplified TCR beta CDR3 regions derived from RNA transcripts. The study used the HTBI primer set for a first-round RT-PCR of the TCR CDR3. TCRdb re-called the multiplex PCR reads through MiXCR, storing one row per CDR3 protein. The data contain over 700,000 distinct CDR3 sequences, 35% to 40% of them seen just once; the ten biggest clones take up 7.5% to 9.5%. What was sequenced was blood. Receptors originate from a man aged 18 to 29 with Graves' hyperthyroidism.

With regard to this clonotype: A much bigger clone sits one base away, suggesting this may be a read error. The V call is TRBV9, the J call TRBJ1-1, with no clear D. Germline values: CDR1 SGDLS, CDR2 YYNGEE. This CDR3 has 14 amino acids. Trimming shortened V by 0 bases and J by 7 bases, and 13 bases separated the two germline ends. In DNA, the CDR3 is TGTGCCAGCAGCGTAGAAGAGACGGACGGTGAAGCTTTCTTT. Encoded protein: CASSVEETDGEAFF.

This clonotype was observed many times. Here the CDR3 reads CASSLGLLNQPQHF. CDR3 sequence (DNA): TGTGCCAGCAGCTTAGGGTTGCTCAATCAGCCCCAGCATTTT. The chain joins TRBV7-8 to TRBJ1-5; D is uncertain. This CDR3 has 14 residues. Trimming took 1 base from V and 3 from J, leaving 7 bases between them. The V gene's germline CDR1 is SGHVS and CDR2 FQNEAQ.

Written as DNA, the CDR3 is TGTGCCAGCATCAAGGAGACTAACTATGGCTACACCTTC. This encodes CASIKETNYGYTF. The chain is built from TRBV9 and TRBJ1-2; D not certain. The ends were cut back, 6 bases at V and 0 bases at J, with 9 bases in the middle. Germline V CDR1 and CDR2: SGDLS, YYNGEE. CDR3 length: 13 amino acids.

With respect to this clonotype: A much larger clone lies one base from this, so it may be a read error. V and J are TRBV10-2 and TRBJ1-1, with a tentative D call TRBD1 (5 bases). V gave up 4 bases and J gave up 0 bases, with 18 bases separating them. Germline assignment: CDR1 WSHSY and CDR2 SAAADI. The CDR3 runs 17 residues. In nucleotides, the CDR3 is TGCGCCAGCAGTGGGTCGCGCGGGTGGGGGATGAACACTGAAGCTTTCTTT. Protein sequence: CASSGSRGWGMNTEAFF.

The chain couples TRBV7-6 to TRBJ1-1, with a tentative D call TRBD1 (5 bases). V was shortened by 1 base and J by 1 base, with 13 bases between the two germline ends. CDR1 and CDR2 from the germline V gene are SGHVS and FNYEAQ. This CDR3 has 16 amino acids. The CDR3, as DNA: TGTGCCAGCAGCTTAGAAGTCTTGCAGGGGAACACTGAAGCTTTCTTT. Its protein product is CASSLEVLQGNTEAFF.

This rearrangement joins TRBV7-6 to TRBJ2-5, with D possibly matching TRBD2 (5 bases). V lost 3 bases to trimming and J lost 5 bases, with 13 bases between them. CDR3 length equals 14 residues. Looked up from germline, CDR1 is SGHVS and CDR2 is FNYEAQ. This chain's CDR3 is CASSLEADTETQYF. CDR3 coding DNA: TGTGCCAGCAGCTTGGAGGCGGATACGGAGACCCAGTACTTC.

This chain connects TRBV29-1 to TRBJ2-5, with 16 nucleotides matching TRBD2. V lost 3 bases and J lost 7; bases outside the gene matches: 5. Germline V gene data show CDR1 as SQVTM and CDR2 as ANQGSEA. The CDR3 is 15 amino acids. In DNA, the CDR3 is TGCAGCGTTGATACCGGGACTAGCGGGGGGGGGACCCAGTACTTC. This gives the protein CSVDTGTSGGGTQYF.

Many counts were recorded for this clonotype. V usage is TRBV7-8 and J usage is TRBJ2-5; no clear D gene. The CDR3 contains 13 residues. V was pared by 2 bases and J by 3 bases, with 7 bases between. Germline assignment: CDR1 SGHVS and CDR2 FQNEAQ. This CDR3 is CASSLYDEETQYF. The DNA for the CDR3 is TGTGCCAGCAGCTTATATGACGAAGAGACCCAGTACTTC.

This clonotype has just a few counts. The V gene is TRBV5-8, the J gene TRBJ2-5, with D unresolved. Deletions cut 1 base from V and 2 bases from J, with 6 bases between. In germline, CDR1 is SGHTS, CDR2 YDEGEE. The CDR3 is made up of 13 amino acids. CDR3 sequence reads: CASSLPPQETQYF. CDR3 coding DNA: TGTGCCAGCAGCTTGCCTCCTCAAGAGACCCAGTACTTC.

V gene TRBV6-6 combines with J gene TRBJ2-5; no definite D call. V lost 6 bases and J 3 bases, leaving 23 bases between the germline ends. CDR3 length: 17 residues. Germline CDR1 MNHNY, CDR2 SVGAGI (reference sequence). CDR3 sequence: CASSWGLGGRSEETQYF. The CDR3 nucleotides are TGTGCCAGCAGCTGGGGATTGGGTGGCAGGTCGGAAGAGACCCAGTACTTC.

Notes on this clonotype: The junction shows a germline mismatch at one end, possibly a read error. The chain's CDR3 is CASSGSAKTQYF. CDR3 nucleotides: TGTGCCAGCAGCGGTTCGGCGAAAACCCAGTACTTC. The chain employs TRBV4-1 and TRBJ2-5; D perhaps matches TRBD2 (5 bases). The CDR3 consists of 12 residues. Germline V gene sequence: CDR1 MGHRA, CDR2 YSYEKL.

This clonotype was observed many times. The chain carries TRBV29-1 and TRBJ1-1; TRBD1 is a possible D gene (6 bases). The V end lost 7 bases, the J end lost 0 bases, and 12 bases lay between the germline ends. Germline values: CDR1 SQVTM, CDR2 ANQGSEA. The CDR3 covers 13 residues. CDR3: CSGKGGMNTEAFF. The CDR3 nucleotides are TGCAGCGGTAAGGGGGGGATGAACACTGAAGCTTTCTTT.

The CDR3 sequence is CASSYPPDRGNTEAFF. DNA of the CDR3: TGTGCCAGCAGTTACCCCCCGGACAGGGGAAACACTGAAGCTTTCTTT. The chain carries TRBV6-1 and TRBJ1-1; TRBD1 matches 9 bases. Trimming removed 5 bases from V and 2 bases from J; junction bases left unmatched: 9. This CDR3 spans 16 amino acids. Germline CDR1 reads MNHNS; CDR2 reads SASEGT.